A single sample is the source of the 24 T cell receptor beta chains below, sequenced in a study of T cell repertoires in cytomegalovirus infection. What these receptors recognize is not known. TCRdb processed the reads anew with MiXCR; each CDR3 protein has one entry. The profile shows roughly 730,000 distinct CDR3 sequences, roughly 30% of them singletons. The sequencing here drew on cultured PBMCs, taken from culture after CMV antigen stimulation. The origin of the receptors is a human donor in good health (CMV status not recorded). Some clones in this sample may be carry-over from other donors' samples.

The CDR3, as DNA: TGCGCCAGCAAGCGGGGGGACTACCAAGAGACCCAGTACTTC. Translation: CASKRGDYQETQYF. The chain recombines TRBV10-2 with TRBJ2-5, with 9 bases matching TRBD2. The CDR3 contains 14 residues. Germline loops: CDR1 WSHSY, CDR2 SAAADI. V lost 7 bases, J lost 0 bases, and 3 bases stayed unmatched.

The J gene is TRBJ2-7, the V gene TRBV5-1; 10 bases align to TRBD1. The length of the CDR3 is 15 residues. Germline CDR1 SGHRS, CDR2 YFSETQ. J gave up 1 base and V 4 bases, and 5 bases lay outside the gene matches. CDR3 sequence reads: CASSPTGGQSYEQYF. The CDR3 DNA reads TGCGCCAGCAGCCCGACAGGGGGCCAATCCTACGAGCAGTACTTC.

This clonotype appeared many times. The CDR3 is CAVHSSGRAEQYF. The DNA of the CDR3 is TGTGCCGTACACAGTAGCGGGAGGGCCGAGCAGTACTTC. The chain links TRBV7-2 to TRBJ2-7; 11 bases align to TRBD2. Per germline, CDR1 SGHTA and CDR2 FQGNSA. Trimming removed 11 bases from V and 6 bases from J; junction bases left unmatched: 9. The CDR3 is 13 residues long.

This clonotype was recorded at least ten times. The chain links TRBV7-2 to TRBJ2-7; D gene ambiguous. Germline values: CDR1 SGHTA, CDR2 FQGNSA. The CDR3 has 15 amino acids. V was shortened by 4 bases and J by 0 bases, with 13 bases between the two germline ends. The CDR3 spells CASSSQAINSYEQYF. The CDR3 DNA sequence: TGTGCCAGCAGCTCCCAGGCTATAAACTCCTACGAGCAGTACTTC.

The J gene is TRBJ2-5, the V gene TRBV6-1; D is ambiguous. Trimming removed 3 bases from V and 5 bases from J, with 10 bases in between. CDR3 length: 13 amino acids. Germline V CDR1 and CDR2: MNHNS, SASEGT. CDR3 DNA: TGTGCCAGCAGTGATGGGCCCCGGGAGACCCAGTACTTC. This gives the protein CASSDGPRETQYF.

The chain is built from TRBV6-6 and TRBJ2-3, with D maybe TRBD2 (5 bases). Between the trimmed V and J ends, which lost 6 bases and 2 bases, there was a span of 21 bases. CDR3 length equals 17 residues. CDR1 and CDR2 (germline): MNHNY, SVGAGI (reference sequence). CDR3: CASRQLGGSVTTDTQYF. CDR3 DNA sequence: TGTGCCAGCAGACAGCTGGGTGGTAGCGTAACCACAGATACGCAGTATTTT.

The chain carries TRBV20-1 and TRBJ2-1, with 7 bases aligning to TRBD2. Trimming took 5 bases from V and 9 from J; bases not matched to a gene: 4. CDR3 size: 11 residues. Germline values: CDR1 DFQATT, CDR2 SNEGSKA (reference sequence). CDR3 DNA: TGCAGTGCTCCAAGGGAGGGTGAGCAGTTCTTC. Encoded protein: CSAPREGEQFF.

This clonotype was counted many times. The chain uses TRBV7-2 and TRBJ2-7; 7 nucleotides align to TRBD2. This CDR3 region has 15 residues. Trimming cost V 4 bases and J 2 bases; bases outside gene matches: 8. The germline V gene has CDR1 SGHTA and CDR2 FQGNSA. The CDR3 loop reads CASSSLVGGPYEQYF. The CDR3 nucleotides read TGTGCCAGCAGCTCCCTGGTGGGAGGGCCCTACGAGCAGTACTTC.

The chain employs TRBV7-2 and TRBJ1-2; D call uncertain. Trimming took 1 base from V and 0 from J, leaving 9 bases between them. The CDR3 contains 15 residues. CDR1 is SGHTA and CDR2 is FQGNSA in the germline V gene. The CDR3 sequence: CASSLGGVTNYGYTF. CDR3 bases: TGTGCCAGCAGCTTAGGCGGTGTGACTAACTATGGCTACACCTTC. Combining the CDR3 with reference TRBV7-2 and TRBJ1-2 gives the whole variable domain GAGVSQSPSNKVTEKGKDVELRCDPISGHTALYWYRQSLGQGLEFLIYFQGNSAPDKSGLPSDRFSAERTGGSVSTLTIQRTQQEDSAVYLCASSLGGVTNYGYTFGSGTRLTVV.

The J gene is TRBJ1-2, the V gene TRBV12-3 or TRBV12-4; D is uncertain. The CDR3 contains 12 residues. V was trimmed by 2 bases and J by 8 bases, leaving 9 bases between them. The CDR3 here is CASSLWALGYTF. The CDR3 DNA follows: TGTGCCAGCAGTTTATGGGCCCTAGGCTACACCTTC.

The rearrangement uses TRBV19 and TRBJ1-2, with D possibly being TRBD1 (5 bases). Trimming cost V 3 bases and J 1 base, with 12 bases left between them. CDR1 is LNHDA and CDR2 is SQIVND in the germline V gene (reference sequence). The CDR3 contains 15 residues. CDR3 amino acids: CASSMMGPYNYGYTF. The CDR3 coding sequence is TGTGCCAGTAGTATGATGGGGCCCTATAACTATGGCTACACCTTC.

This chain links TRBV5-4 with TRBJ2-1; 10 bases fit TRBD1. Germline CDR1 SGHNT, CDR2 YYREEE (reference sequence). This CDR3 is 23 amino acids long. V gave up 3 bases and J gave up 1 base; unmatched junction bases: 25. The CDR3 protein is CASSSTGGAKGSGVRGSYNEQFF. In DNA form, the CDR3 reads TGTGCCAGCAGCTCGACAGGGGGCGCGAAGGGTAGCGGGGTGCGGGGATCCTACAATGAGCAGTTCTTC. The full variable domain, in which reference TRBV5-4 and TRBJ2-1 provide the parts outside the CDR3, is ETGVTQSPTHLIKTRGQQVTLRCSSQSGHNTVSWYQQALGQGPQFIFQYYREEENGRGNFPPRFSGLQFPNYSSELNVNALELDDSALYLCASSSTGGAKGSGVRGSYNEQFFGPGTRLTVL.

V usage is TRBV4-1 and J usage is TRBJ1-1; 7 nucleotides agree with TRBD1. Unmatched junction bases numbered 9, after V lost 1 base and J lost 4 bases. From germline, CDR1 is MGHRA and CDR2 YSYEKL. The CDR3 runs to 16 residues. The DNA of the CDR3 is TGCGCCAGCAGCCAAGCCCCAACAGGGGCAGGCACTGAAGCTTTCTTT. The encoded protein is CASSQAPTGAGTEAFF.

The chain links TRBV29-1 to TRBJ1-5; D gene unclear. V was trimmed by 6 bases and J by 2 bases, leaving 8 bases between them. The germline CDR1 and CDR2 sequences are SQVTM and ANQGSEA. This CDR3 comprises 12 residues. The CDR3 bases are TGCAGCGTCGGATCGCGCAATCAGCCCCAGCATTTT. This sequence encodes CSVGSRNQPQHF.

This clonotype was found many times. The chain recombines TRBV7-8 with TRBJ2-5; TRBD2 agrees at 9 bases. CDR1 SGHVS and CDR2 FQNEAQ come from the germline V gene. V was pared by 5 bases and J by 3 bases, with 4 bases of the junction left unmatched. The CDR3 length is 14 residues. CDR3 nucleotide sequence: TGTGCCAGCAGCCCGACTAGCGGAGAAGAGACCCAGTACTTC. Its translation: CASSPTSGEETQYF.

This clonotype was counted between two and nine times. The chain combines TRBV6-1 with TRBJ2-7; D uncertain. Germline V gene data show CDR1 as MNHNS and CDR2 as SASEGT. CDR3 length: 12 amino acids. With 11 bases removed from V and 0 bases from J, the gap between germline ends came to 11 bases. The CDR3 here is CASTTSSYEQYF. For the CDR3, the DNA is TGTGCCTCCACTACCAGCTCCTACGAGCAGTACTTC.

This clonotype came up a few times. The chain uses TRBV11-3 and TRBJ1-1; D is undetermined. The CDR3 contains 13 residues. Germline CDR1 is SGHNT and CDR2 is YENEEA. The V and J ends lost 5 bases and 3 bases respectively, with 10 bases between them. The CDR3 sequence: CASSAGIHTEAFF. The CDR3 coding sequence is TGTGCCAGCAGCGCGGGTATTCACACTGAAGCTTTCTTT.

The count of this clonotype is one. The chain carries TRBV11-2 and TRBJ2-3, with D perhaps TRBD2 (7 bases). Germline assignment: CDR1 SGHAT and CDR2 FQNNGV. V shed 5 bases and J shed 3 bases, with 27 bases lying between them. The CDR3 contains 19 residues. CDR3 sequence: CASSPKGGRGPLLTDTQYF. CDR3 sequence (DNA): TGTGCCAGCAGCCCAAAAGGGGGGAGGGGCCCATTGTTAACAGATACGCAGTATTTT.

The chain has TRBV6-5 and TRBJ1-3, with D tentatively TRBD1 (5 bases). V shed 7 bases and J shed 3 bases, with 16 bases lying between them. This CDR3 has 15 residues. CDR1 and CDR2 from the germline V gene are MNHEY and SVGAGI. CDR3 sequence (DNA): TGTGCCAGCATAAGTGTCGGGGGTCGTGGAAACACCATATATTTT. The encoded protein is CASISVGGRGNTIYF.

This chain links TRBV7-2 with TRBJ2-7; D is possibly TRBD1 (6 bases). Per germline, CDR1 SGHTA and CDR2 FQGNSA. The length of the CDR3 is 12 residues. V was pared by 5 bases and J by 7 bases, with 12 bases between. Here the CDR3 reads CASSRDKKEQYF. The CDR3 DNA reads as TGTGCCAGCAGCCGGGACAAGAAAGAGCAGTACTTC.

This CDR3 reads CASSEAPGSFEKLFF. For the CDR3, the DNA is TGTGCCAGCAGTGAAGCGCCAGGGTCATTTGAAAAACTGTTTTTT. The chain uses TRBV6-1 and TRBJ1-4; possible D gene TRBD1, 5 bases. Trimming took off 0 bases at V and 7 bases at J, with 12 bases between the two ends. This CDR3 region has 15 residues. CDR1 and CDR2 (germline): MNHNS, SASEGT.

The rearrangement uses TRBV10-2 and TRBJ1-2; weak D call: TRBD1 (5 bases). The CDR3 has 12 residues. Germline loops: CDR1 WSHSY, CDR2 SAAADI. The V gene lost 10 bases and the J gene lost 4 bases, with 13 bases spanning the gap. CDR3 sequence (DNA): TGCGCCACTTCCGGGAGGGGCTATGGCTACACCTTC. Translating gives CATSGRGYGYTF.

This clonotype appeared a few times. The V and J genes are TRBV6-2 or TRBV6-3 and TRBJ1-2; D perhaps matches TRBD1 (6 bases). Deletions cut 5 bases from V and 4 bases from J, with 11 bases between. The CDR3 covers 13 residues. Per germline, CDR1 MNHEY and CDR2 SVGEGT. The CDR3 is CASSTGQLYGYTF. CDR3 coding DNA: TGTGCCAGCAGTACCGGACAGCTCTATGGCTACACCTTC.

This chain links TRBV6-1 with TRBJ2-1; D assignment may be TRBD1 or TRBD2 (7 bases each). CDR1 is MNHNS, CDR2 SASEGT, per germline. V was pared by 3 bases and J by 7 bases, with 16 bases between. This CDR3 spans 15 amino acids. The DNA of the CDR3 is TGTGCCAGCAGTGAGCGAGCCAGGGGGGGAAATGAGCAGTTCTTC. Amino acid sequence: CASSERARGGNEQFF.